These 27 T cell receptor beta chains were sequenced from one sample in a study of CD8 T cells in Susac syndrome. A quantity of about 0.45 to 1 ug RNA underwent reverse transcription using random hexamers. TCRdb called the immunoSEQ multiplex PCR reads again in MiXCR, with one record for every CDR3 protein. In the table there are 120,000 or so distinct CDR3 sequences, roughly 95% of which are singletons. The specimen was CD4+ T cells from PBMCs. The receptors stem from a human donor in good health.

The V call is TRBV18, the J call TRBJ2-2; maybe TRBD2 (6 bases). V was shortened by 2 bases and J by 2 bases, with 9 bases between the two germline ends. Germline-derived CDR1 and CDR2 are KGHSH and LQKENI. This CDR3 contains 15 residues. The CDR3 spells CASSPGTSNTGELFF. In DNA form, the CDR3 reads TGTGCCAGCTCACCAGGGACTTCAAACACCGGGGAGCTGTTTTTT.

This clonotype was detected once. The chain links TRBV28 to TRBJ2-7; 13 bases agree with TRBD2. This CDR3 comprises 15 residues. Trimming removed 7 bases from V and 5 bases from J; junction bases left unmatched: 8. Germline loops: CDR1 MDHEN, CDR2 SYDVKM. This CDR3 is CASTFVGLAGDEQYF. The CDR3 nucleotides read TGTGCCAGCACCTTTGTTGGACTAGCGGGAGACGAGCAGTACTTC.

In this sample, this clonotype turned up a few times. The chain links TRBV18 to TRBJ2-5; D call uncertain. Trimming pared 3 bases from V and 2 bases from J, leaving 4 bases between. CDR1 is KGHSH, CDR2 LQKENI, per germline. CDR3 length equals 12 residues. CDR3 sequence reads: CASSPGQETQYF. The CDR3, as DNA: TGTGCCAGCTCACCCGGTCAAGAGACCCAGTACTTC.

J is TRBJ2-7 and V is TRBV7-9, with D perhaps matching TRBD1 (5 bases). Germline values: CDR1 SEHNR, CDR2 FQNEAQ (reference sequence). Trimming stripped 9 bases from V and 6 bases from J, with 15 bases between. The CDR3 runs to 12 residues. This CDR3 reads CASQARASEQYF. CDR3 nucleotides: TGTGCCAGTCAAGCCAGGGCAAGCGAGCAGTACTTC.

CDR3 amino acids: CASSRDFTDTQYF. The CDR3 DNA sequence: TGTGCCAGCAGCCGGGACTTCACAGATACGCAGTATTTT. The chain uses TRBV3-1 and TRBJ2-3, with TRBD2 as a possible D gene (6 bases). This CDR3 has 13 amino acids. Trimming took off 4 bases at V and 2 bases at J, with 7 bases between the two ends. Germline CDR1 reads LGHDT; CDR2 reads YNNKEL (reference sequence).

V and J are TRBV18 and TRBJ2-5; 9 bases map to TRBD1. The CDR3 is 16 amino acids. With V trimmed by 2 bases and J by 5 bases, 9 bases remained unmatched. Germline CDR1 is KGHSH and CDR2 is LQKENI. The CDR3 loop is CASSPIPGQGIETQYF. The CDR3, as DNA: TGTGCCAGCTCACCAATACCGGGACAGGGCATCGAGACCCAGTACTTC.

The rearrangement uses TRBV3-1 and TRBJ2-7, with D tentatively TRBD2 (6 bases). Trimming took off 4 bases at V and 3 bases at J, with 10 bases between the two ends. CDR1 and CDR2 from the germline V gene are LGHDT and YNNKEL (reference sequence). There are 13 residues in the CDR3. DNA of the CDR3: TGTGCCAGCAGCCGGACCGGGGGCTACGAGCAGTACTTC. Residues: CASSRTGGYEQYF.

As regards this clonotype: One end of the junction does not line up with germline, which may come from a read error. This chain links TRBV20-1 with TRBJ2-7; 10 bases fit TRBD2. Per germline, CDR1 DFQATT and CDR2 SNEGSKA (reference sequence). The CDR3 covers 13 residues. CDR3 coding DNA: TGCAGTGCAAGACTAGCGGGTGTCTACGAGCGGTACTTC. As protein: CSARLAGVYERYF.

The rearrangement uses TRBV23-1 and TRBJ2-5, with D possibly matching TRBD2 (6 bases). TRBV23-1 is noted as an ORF with a role that remains uncertain. The CDR3 has 19 residues. V shed 0 bases and J shed 4 bases, with 24 bases lying between them. The CDR3: CASSQSEKSGTQEGETQYF. The CDR3 bases are TGCGCCAGCAGTCAATCGGAGAAATCCGGGACCCAGGAGGGAGAGACCCAGTACTTC.

V gene TRBV19 combines with J gene TRBJ2-2; the D is unclear. In germline, CDR1 is LNHDA, CDR2 SQIVND (reference sequence). Trimming cost V 1 base and J 3 bases, with 3 bases left between them. This CDR3 contains 13 residues. CDR3 sequence reads: CASSIVDTGELFF. As DNA, the CDR3 is TGTGCCAGTAGTATAGTGGACACCGGGGAGCTGTTTTTT.

V gene TRBV5-1 combines with J gene TRBJ2-7; D uncertain. The CDR3 is 13 residues long. V lost 2 bases to trimming and J lost 5 bases, with 11 bases between them. From germline, CDR1 is SGHRS and CDR2 YFSETQ. CDR3 in DNA: TGCGCCAGCAGCTTTGGGTTTAATCACGAGCAGTACTTC. Amino acids: CASSFGFNHEQYF.

A single count supports this clonotype. J is TRBJ1-1 and V is TRBV29-1; TRBD1 matches at 7 bases. CDR3 length: 12 amino acids. Unmatched junction bases numbered 7, after V lost 7 bases and J lost 5 bases. Germline V gene lookup returns CDR1 SQVTM and CDR2 ANQGSEA. The CDR3 coding sequence is TGCAGCGCCACAGGGGCCGGGACTGAAGCTTTCTTT. Amino acid sequence: CSATGAGTEAFF.

The V call is TRBV16, the J call TRBJ2-7, with D uncertain. In germline, CDR1 is KGHSY, CDR2 FQNENV. Trimming took off 4 bases at V and 4 bases at J, with 11 bases between the two ends. The CDR3 is made up of 13 amino acids. Here the CDR3 reads CASSPPSYYEQYF. CDR3 in DNA: TGTGCCAGCAGCCCCCCCAGTTATTACGAGCAGTACTTC.

The chain uses TRBV12-3 or TRBV12-4 and TRBJ2-5; D remains unclear. The V gene lost 3 bases and the J gene lost 2 bases, with 13 bases spanning the gap. CDR3 length: 15 amino acids. The CDR3 coding sequence is TGTGCCAGCAGTTTCGGCGGCATGGGGCAAGAGACCCAGTACTTC. Encoded protein: CASSFGGMGQETQYF.

The chain is built from TRBV28 and TRBJ2-7; D possibly corresponds to TRBD2 (7 bases). Looked up from germline, CDR1 is MDHEN and CDR2 is SYDVKM. V was clipped by 10 bases and J by 2 bases, with 12 bases between them. The CDR3 runs 12 residues. CDR3 nucleotide sequence: TGTGCCACCGCGGGGGCGGCCTACGAGCAGTACTTC. As protein: CATAGAAYEQYF.

The rearrangement uses TRBV5-1 and TRBJ2-7, with 12 bases that match TRBD1. This CDR3 is built from 15 residues. CDR1 and CDR2 from the germline V gene are SGHRS and YFSETQ. Unmatched junction bases numbered 9, after V lost 4 bases and J lost 7 bases. The CDR3 region has the DNA TGCGCCAGCAGCGCCACCGGGACAGGGGGCGGTGAGCAGTACTTC. Encoded protein: CASSATGTGGGEQYF.

The chain is built from TRBV4-1 and TRBJ2-7; D ambiguous. The CDR3 is made up of 14 amino acids. CDR1 and CDR2 (germline): MGHRA, YSYEKL. V lost 0 bases, J lost 5 bases, and 11 bases lay in between. The CDR3 is CASSQDLGSNEQYF. The CDR3 DNA sequence: TGCGCCAGCAGCCAAGATCTGGGTAGCAACGAGCAGTACTTC.

The rearrangement joins TRBV28 to TRBJ2-4; TRBD1 or TRBD2 may be the D gene (5 bases each). CDR1 MDHEN and CDR2 SYDVKM come from the germline V gene. The CDR3 is 16 amino acids. V was clipped by 5 bases and J by 3 bases, with 17 bases between them. The CDR3 region has the DNA TGTGCCAGCAGTCTTGGGGGTACCTCTGTCAAAAACATTCAGTACTTC. As protein: CASSLGGTSVKNIQYF.

The J gene is TRBJ2-7, the V gene TRBV29-1; D not resolved. In germline, CDR1 is SQVTM, CDR2 ANQGSEA. The CDR3 has 14 residues. Trimming cost V 7 bases and J 0 bases, with 16 bases left between them. CDR3 loop: CSAKKDGSSYEQYF. The CDR3 DNA sequence: TGCAGCGCGAAGAAGGACGGAAGCTCCTACGAGCAGTACTTC.

This sequence joins TRBV23-1 and TRBJ1-4, with no clear D. TRBV23-1 is flagged as an ORF with uncertain function. With 1 base removed from V and 7 bases from J, the gap between germline ends came to 19 bases. CDR3 length: 17 residues. DNA of the CDR3: TGCGCCAGCAGTCAATTACGATACCACCGGGGAAGTGAAAAACTGTTTTTT. Translation gives CASSQLRYHRGSEKLFF.

The V gene is TRBV4-2, the J gene TRBJ2-4; a possible D gene is TRBD1 (5 bases). V was cut by 2 bases and J by 3 bases, with 11 bases left in between. Germline V gives CDR1 LGHNA, CDR2 YNFKEQ. This CDR3 spans 15 amino acids. CDR3 loop: CASSQSGRDKNIQYF. DNA of the CDR3: TGTGCCAGCAGCCAATCGGGCAGGGACAAAAACATTCAGTACTTC.

The CDR3 here is CASSLRDQPQHF. Here the CDR3 DNA reads TGTGCCAGCAGCCTCAGGGATCAGCCCCAGCATTTT. The chain carries TRBV7-2 and TRBJ1-5, with D perhaps matching TRBD1 (5 bases). Germline-derived CDR1 and CDR2 are SGHTA and FQGNSA. The V and J ends lost 5 bases and 5 bases respectively, with 7 bases between them. The CDR3 spans 12 residues.

There are a few counts of this clonotype. The chain couples TRBV4-1 to TRBJ2-7; TRBD2 aligns across 15 bases. Germline V CDR1 and CDR2: MGHRA, YSYEKL. The CDR3 totals 14 residues. Trimming cost V 4 bases and J 6 bases; bases outside gene matches: 1. CDR3 protein: CASSPGLAGGEQYF. In DNA, the CDR3 is TGCGCCAGCAGCCCGGGACTAGCGGGAGGCGAGCAGTACTTC.

The chain combines TRBV20-1 with TRBJ1-2, with TRBD1 matching 12 bases. Germline CDR1 reads DFQATT; CDR2 reads SNEGSKA (reference sequence). This CDR3 contains 14 residues. The ends lost 6 bases at V and 5 bases at J; junction bases unmatched: 7. CDR3 in DNA: TGCAGTGCCTTAATGGGACAGGGGGCATATGGCTACACCTTC. Translated: CSALMGQGAYGYTF.

The rearrangement uses TRBV6-2 or TRBV6-3 and TRBJ2-7; possibly TRBD1 or TRBD2 for D (6 bases each). V gave up 5 bases and J gave up 1 base, with 12 bases separating them. Looked up from germline, CDR1 is MNHEY and CDR2 is SVGEGT. This CDR3 region has 14 residues. CDR3 residues: CASSPSGASYEQYF. The CDR3 nucleotides are TGTGCCAGCAGTCCGTCGGGGGCTTCCTACGAGCAGTACTTC.

The chain employs TRBV2 and TRBJ2-7, with 8 bases lining up with TRBD1. The CDR3 is made up of 13 amino acids. The trim removed 7 bases at V and 4 bases at J, leaving 6 bases unmatched. Germline V gives CDR1 SNHLY, CDR2 FYNNEI. CDR3 in amino acids: CASTLGQAYEQYF. The DNA for the CDR3 is TGTGCCAGCACGTTGGGACAGGCTTACGAGCAGTACTTC.

This clonotype was counted a single time. V and J are TRBV7-2 and TRBJ2-2; a possible D gene is TRBD2 (7 bases). The ends were cut back, 7 bases at V and 4 bases at J, with 13 bases in the middle. CDR1 SGHTA and CDR2 FQGNSA come from the germline V gene. The CDR3 length is 14 residues. CDR3 in amino acids: CASMRGGSTGELFF. For the CDR3, the DNA is TGTGCCAGCATGAGGGGGGGATCCACCGGGGAGCTGTTTTTT.